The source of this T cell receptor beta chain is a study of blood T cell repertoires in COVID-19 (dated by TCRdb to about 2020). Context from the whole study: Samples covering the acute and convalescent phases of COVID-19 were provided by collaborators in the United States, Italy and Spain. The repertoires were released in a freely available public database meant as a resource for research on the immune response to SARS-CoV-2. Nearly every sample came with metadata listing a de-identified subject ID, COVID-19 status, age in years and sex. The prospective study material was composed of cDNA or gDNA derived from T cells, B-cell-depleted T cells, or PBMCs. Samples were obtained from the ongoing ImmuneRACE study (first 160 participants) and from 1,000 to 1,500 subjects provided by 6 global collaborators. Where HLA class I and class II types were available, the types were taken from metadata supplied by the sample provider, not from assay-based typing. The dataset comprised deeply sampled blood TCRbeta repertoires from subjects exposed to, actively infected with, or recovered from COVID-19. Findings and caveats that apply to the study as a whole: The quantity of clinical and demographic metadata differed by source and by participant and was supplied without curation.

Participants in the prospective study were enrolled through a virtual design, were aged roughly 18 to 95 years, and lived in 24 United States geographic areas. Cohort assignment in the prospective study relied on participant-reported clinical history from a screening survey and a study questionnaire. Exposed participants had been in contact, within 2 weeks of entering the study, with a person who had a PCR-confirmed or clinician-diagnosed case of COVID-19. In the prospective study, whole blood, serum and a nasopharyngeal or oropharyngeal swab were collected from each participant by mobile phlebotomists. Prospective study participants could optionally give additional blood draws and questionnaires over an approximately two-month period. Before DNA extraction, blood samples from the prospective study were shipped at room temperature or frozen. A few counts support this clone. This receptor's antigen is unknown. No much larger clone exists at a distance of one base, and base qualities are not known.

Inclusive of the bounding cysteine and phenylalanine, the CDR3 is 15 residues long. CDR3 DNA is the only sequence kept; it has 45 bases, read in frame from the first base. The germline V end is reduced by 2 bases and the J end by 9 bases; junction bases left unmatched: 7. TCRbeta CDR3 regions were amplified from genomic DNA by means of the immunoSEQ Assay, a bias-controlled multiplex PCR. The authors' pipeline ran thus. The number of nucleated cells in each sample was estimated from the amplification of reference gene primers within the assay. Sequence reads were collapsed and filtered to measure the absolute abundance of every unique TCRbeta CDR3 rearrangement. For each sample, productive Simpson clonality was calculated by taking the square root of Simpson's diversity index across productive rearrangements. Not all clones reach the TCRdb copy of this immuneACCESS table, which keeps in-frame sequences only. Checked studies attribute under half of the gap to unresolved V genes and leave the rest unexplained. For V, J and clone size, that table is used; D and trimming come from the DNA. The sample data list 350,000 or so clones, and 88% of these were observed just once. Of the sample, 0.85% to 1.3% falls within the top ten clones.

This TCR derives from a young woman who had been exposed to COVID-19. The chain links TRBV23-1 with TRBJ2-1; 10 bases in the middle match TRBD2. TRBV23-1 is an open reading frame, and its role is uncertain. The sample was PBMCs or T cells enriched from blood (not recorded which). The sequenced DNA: TGCGCCAGCAGTCAACGACTAGCGGGTTCGGTTGAGCAGTTCTTC. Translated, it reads CASSQRLAGSVEQFF.